The next 8 T cell receptor beta chains were all read from a single sample in a study of early T cells in non-severe SARS-CoV-2 infection. TCRdb itself ran the 5' RACE reads through MiXCR, one entry per CDR3 protein. The sample lists nearly 30,000 distinct CDR3 sequences, 5% occurring once. The sample was whole blood. These receptors originate from an adult who was a healthcare worker with PCR-confirmed SARS-CoV-2 infection or an uninfected control (not recorded which).

This clonotype rates as medium-sized (0.01 to 0.1%). V and J are TRBV10-1 and TRBJ2-7; 8 bases fit TRBD1. The CDR3 is 13 amino acids. Germline-derived CDR1 and CDR2 are WNHNN and SYGVQD (reference sequence). V gave up 4 bases and J gave up 3 bases; unmatched junction bases: 2. In DNA form, the CDR3 reads TGCGCCAGCAGTGCTGGGACAGGCTACGAGCAGTACTTC. Translation: CASSAGTGYEQYF.

This rearrangement joins TRBV11-2 to TRBJ2-2, with no clear D. The CDR3 covers 16 residues. Germline assignment: CDR1 SGHAT and CDR2 FQNNGV. V lost 1 base, J lost 2 bases, and 11 bases lay in between. The CDR3 nucleotides are TGTGCCAGCAGCTTAGGGATCCGACACAACACCGGGGAGCTGTTTTTT. Protein sequence: CASSLGIRHNTGELFF.

This clonotype was counted only a few times. The chain combines TRBV28 with TRBJ1-2; no reliable D call. V lost 5 bases and J 5 bases, leaving 9 bases between the germline ends. This CDR3 is built from 12 residues. Germline CDR1 MDHEN, CDR2 SYDVKM. CDR3 DNA sequence: TGTGCCAGCAGTCGGGCCCAATATGGCTACACCTTC. This translates into CASSRAQYGYTF.

This clonotype was seen repeatedly, ten times or more. CDR3: CASSRGAGSPLHF. The CDR3 region has the DNA TGTGCCAGCAGCCGAGGGGCGGGATCACCCCTCCACTTT. The chain uses TRBV7-2 and TRBJ1-6; D may be TRBD1 (5 bases). Trimming removed 5 bases from V and 10 bases from J, with 12 bases in between. The CDR3 is made up of 13 amino acids. Germline CDR1 is SGHTA and CDR2 is FQGNSA.

This clonotype was picked up many times. The chain recombines TRBV6-6 with TRBJ1-1; TRBD1 agrees at 7 bases. Trimming cost V 6 bases and J 7 bases; bases outside gene matches: 5. Germline CDR1 reads MNHNY; CDR2 reads SVGAGI (reference sequence). The CDR3 runs 12 residues. In DNA form, the CDR3 reads TGTGCCAGCAGAGCCTACAGGGGTGAAGCTTTCTTT. This sequence encodes CASRAYRGEAFF.

This clonotype was seen many times. This rearrangement joins TRBV29-1 to TRBJ2-3, with D perhaps given as TRBD1 or TRBD2 (6 bases each). Germline loops: CDR1 SQVTM, CDR2 ANQGSEA. The CDR3 totals 14 residues. The CDR3 here is CSIRKGGTTDTQYF. The CDR3, as DNA: TGCAGTATTCGAAAGGGGGGCACCACAGATACGCAGTATTTT.

This clonotype was detected only once. With a much larger clone just one base away, this may be a read error. The V and J genes are TRBV11-2 and TRBJ1-1; no definite D call. The CDR3 runs 11 residues. CDR1 and CDR2 (germline): SGHAT, FQNNGV. The CDR3 DNA sequence: TGTGCCAGCAGCATAGACACTGAAGCTTTCTTT. Its translation is CASSIDTEAFF.

This clonotype was found a few times. The V call is TRBV2, the J call TRBJ2-1; possibly TRBD1 or TRBD2 for D (5 bases each). The CDR3 spans 14 residues. Per germline, CDR1 SNHLY and CDR2 FYNNEI. V lost 6 bases and J lost 4, with 13 bases in between. The CDR3 region has the DNA TGTGCCAGCAGGGGACCCGATTTATACAATGAGCAGTTCTTC. Translating gives CASRGPDLYNEQFF.